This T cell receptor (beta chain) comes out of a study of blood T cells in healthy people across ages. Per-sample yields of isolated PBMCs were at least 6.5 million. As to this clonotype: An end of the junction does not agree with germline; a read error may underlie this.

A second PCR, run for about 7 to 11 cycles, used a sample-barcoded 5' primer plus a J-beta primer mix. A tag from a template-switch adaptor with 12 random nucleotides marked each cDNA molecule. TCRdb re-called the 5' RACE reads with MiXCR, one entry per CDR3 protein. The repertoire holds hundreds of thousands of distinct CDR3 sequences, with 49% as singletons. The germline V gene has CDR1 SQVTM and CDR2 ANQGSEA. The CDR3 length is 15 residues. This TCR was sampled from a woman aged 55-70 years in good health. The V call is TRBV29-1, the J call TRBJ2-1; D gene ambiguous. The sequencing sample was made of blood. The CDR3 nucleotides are TGCGGCGTCGCTGGATCAATGAGCTCCTACAATGAGCAGTTCTTC. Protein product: CGVAGSMSSYNEQFF.